This record concerns one TCR beta chain sequence. Using immunoSEQ multiplex PCR, the repertoire was profiled, and TCRdb retains in-frame clones only, with some absent. Altogether a few hundred thousand clones are present, roughly 86% being singletons, with the ten largest covering 10% to 15%. The CDR3 covers 14 residues. V was cut by 0 bases and J by 5 bases, with 9 bases left in between. Germline CDR1 is SGHDT and CDR2 is YYEEEE. This sample stems from a study of blood T cell repertoires in COVID-19. The rearrangement links TRBV5-6 to TRBJ1-5; D not certain. This TCR came from a man older than 75 with acute or convalescent COVID-19. The sample comprised peripheral blood. The chain's CDR3 is CASSLAYGDQPQHF. As DNA, the CDR3 is TGTGCCAGCAGCTTGGCGTACGGTGATCAGCCCCAGCATTTT.